This is a list of T cell receptor beta chains from one sample in a study of blood T cell repertoires in COVID-19. Sequencing was performed with immunoSEQ multiplex PCR; in TCRdb, only in-frame clones are kept and a portion is missing. This table has approximately 31,000 clones, 88% appearing once. Sequenced: peripheral blood. These TCRs come from a human donor with active COVID-19. The donor label of this sample is uncertain. Both conserved end residues are part of each CDR3. A D gene is named only where the DNA matches it firmly. Clone size is shown for a subset of rows, as once, few, many or a class of expanded clone.

v_gene	abundance	j_gene	d_gene	CDR3aa	CDR3nt
TRBV7-2	.	TRBJ1-2	TRBD1	CASSSGQGAGGYTF	TGTGCCAGCAGCTCGGGACAGGGGGCGGGTGGCTACACCTTC
TRBV13	.	TRBJ1-2	TRBD1	CASSIRGRSNYGYTF	TGTGCCAGCAGCATCAGGGGGCGCTCTAACTATGGCTACACCTTC
TRBV5-8	.	TRBJ1-2	TRBD1	CASSFRDSFNYGYTF	TGTGCCAGCAGCTTCCGGGACAGCTTTAACTATGGCTACACCTTC
TRBV18	.	TRBJ1-2	.	CASSPPPAGHNYGYTF	TGTGCCAGCTCACCACCACCCGCGGGGCACAACTATGGCTACACCTTC
TRBV7-2	.	TRBJ1-3	TRBD1	CASSYQGAAGNTIYF	TGTGCCAGCAGCTATCAGGGGGCTGCTGGAAACACCATATATTTT
TRBV18	.	TRBJ2-6	TRBD1	CASSPTGTGYSGANVLTF	TGTGCCAGCTCCCCCACCGGGACAGGTTACTCTGGGGCCAACGTCCTGACTTTC
TRBV2	.	TRBJ2-1	.	CASIPRGGDSSYNEQFF	TGTGCCAGCATCCCGAGAGGCGGGGATAGCTCCTACAATGAGCAGTTCTTC
TRBV10-3	.	TRBJ1-1	.	CAISESDIGGTEAFF	TGTGCCATCAGTGAGTCGGATATCGGGGGGACTGAAGCTTTCTTT
TRBV6-2/TRBV6-3	.	TRBJ1-2	.	CASSSQGPYGYTF	TGTGCCAGCAGCTCACAGGGACCCTATGGCTACACCTTC
TRBV24-1	.	TRBJ2-3	TRBD2	CATSKRGGVDTQYF	TGTGCCACCAGTAAGCGGGGGGGCGTGGATACGCAGTATTTT
TRBV6-6	.	TRBJ1-1	.	CASTTWRGTEAFF	TGTGCCAGCACCACATGGAGGGGCACTGAAGCTTTCTTT
TRBV6-5	.	TRBJ1-1	.	CASSYVATNTEAFF	TGTGCCAGCAGTTACGTGGCCACGAACACTGAAGCTTTCTTT
TRBV7-6	.	TRBJ1-1	TRBD1	CASSLEDRVMSTEAFF	TGTGCCAGCAGCTTGGAGGACAGGGTAATGAGCACTGAAGCTTTCTTT
TRBV7-3	once	TRBJ2-7	TRBD1	CASSVNRDRAAYEQYF	TGTGCCAGCAGCGTAAACCGGGACAGGGCGGCCTACGAGCAGTACTTC
TRBV6-6	once	TRBJ2-5	.	CASKGGLETQYF	TGTGCCAGCAAAGGAGGGCTGGAGACCCAGTACTTC
TRBV6-2/TRBV6-3	.	TRBJ2-3	.	CASSYRRGIIADTQYF	TGTGCCAGCAGTTATCGGCGGGGTATCATAGCAGATACGCAGTATTTT
TRBV12-3/TRBV12-4	.	TRBJ2-1	.	CASTGFDEQFF	TGTGCCAGTACAGGGTTCGATGAGCAGTTCTTC
TRBV20-1	.	TRBJ1-1	.	CSASPYTEAFF	TGCAGTGCTAGCCCATACACTGAAGCTTTCTTT
TRBV3-1/TRBV3-2	.	TRBJ2-7	.	CASSQGQGSYEQYF	TGTGCCAGCAGCCAAGGGCAGGGCTCCTACGAGCAGTACTTC
TRBV2	medium-sized	TRBJ1-4	TRBD1	CASSVRDSEKLFF	TGTGCCAGCAGTGTCCGGGACAGTGAAAAACTGTTTTTT
TRBV6-5	.	TRBJ2-5	.	CASRHGTTQETQYF	TGTGCCAGCAGACACGGGACAACCCAAGAGACCCAGTACTTC
TRBV24-1	.	TRBJ1-3	TRBD1	CATSDPQGVMHTIYF	TGTGCCACCAGTGACCCCCAGGGGGTCATGCACACCATATATTTT
TRBV29-1	.	TRBJ1-2	TRBD1	CSVATGTGRGYTF	TGCAGCGTCGCCACCGGGACAGGGAGGGGCTACACCTTC
TRBV3-1/TRBV3-2	.	TRBJ2-2	.	CASSRRGGNTGELFF	TGTGCCAGCAGCCGAAGGGGGGGGAACACCGGGGAGCTGTTTTTT
TRBV2	.	TRBJ2-7	TRBD1	CASSIQGISYEQYF	TGTGCCAGCAGTATACAGGGGATCTCCTACGAGCAGTACTTC
TRBV14	.	TRBJ2-1	TRBD1	CASSRGQVSYNEQFF	TGTGCCAGCAGCCGCGGACAGGTCTCCTACAATGAGCAGTTCTTC
TRBV6-5	.	TRBJ2-7	TRBD1	CASSYSTGAPYEQYF	TGTGCCAGCAGTTACTCGACAGGGGCCCCCTACGAGCAGTACTTC
TRBV9	.	TRBJ1-1	TRBD1	CASSVGQGATEAFF	TGTGCCAGCAGCGTAGGACAGGGGGCCACTGAAGCTTTCTTT
TRBV29-1	.	TRBJ1-1	.	CSVVVPDRMTEAFF	TGCAGCGTTGTAGTCCCCGACAGGATGACTGAAGCTTTCTTT